This is a list of T cell receptor beta chains from one sample in a study of T cell changes during pregnancy in multiple sclerosis. The table came from immunoSEQ multiplex PCR; TCRdb's copy has only in-frame clones and leaves some out. The top ten hold less than 0.25% of the sample, which has approximately 52,000 clones, over 80% seen once. The sequenced sample was CD4+ T cells from peripheral blood mononuclear cells, obtained in the third trimester of pregnancy. These receptors originate from a female donor with multiple sclerosis, enrolled in a pregnancy study. Both conserved end residues are part of each CDR3. Each record gives: CDR3 length, clone size, D gene, V gene, CDR3 protein. D genes are given only for firm matches. Clone size is shown for a subset of rows, as once, few, many or a class of expanded clone.

CDR3 length: 15
clone size: NA
D gene: TRBD1
V gene: TRBV7-6
CDR3 protein: CASSPPRGMNTEAFF

CDR3 length: 14
clone size: NA
D gene: NA
V gene: TRBV6-1
CDR3 protein: CASSVETQGTEAFF

CDR3 length: 15
clone size: NA
D gene: TRBD1
V gene: TRBV4-1
CDR3 protein: CASSQTGGLNYGYTF

CDR3 length: 14
clone size: NA
D gene: TRBD1
V gene: TRBV5-4
CDR3 protein: CASRRTGRTDTQYF

CDR3 length: 13
clone size: NA
D gene: NA
V gene: TRBV6-1
CDR3 protein: CASTDRLNTEAFF

CDR3 length: 19
clone size: NA
D gene: TRBD2
V gene: TRBV27
CDR3 protein: CASSLLGLAGGDSRDTQYF

CDR3 length: 16
clone size: NA
D gene: TRBD1
V gene: TRBV28
CDR3 protein: CASSQQGAMGNQPQHF

CDR3 length: 15
clone size: NA
D gene: TRBD1
V gene: TRBV4-1
CDR3 protein: CASSQEGTGHQPQHF

CDR3 length: 16
clone size: NA
D gene: TRBD2
V gene: TRBV7-9
CDR3 protein: CASPTRGGSNTGELFF

CDR3 length: 13
clone size: once
D gene: NA
V gene: TRBV6-5
CDR3 protein: CASRDSSGNTIYF

CDR3 length: 13
clone size: NA
D gene: TRBD1
V gene: TRBV18
CDR3 protein: CASSTTGTTEAFF

CDR3 length: 17
clone size: NA
D gene: NA
V gene: TRBV4-2
CDR3 protein: CASSQTLRGAETGELFF

CDR3 length: 14
clone size: NA
D gene: NA
V gene: TRBV30
CDR3 protein: CAWSRGSFQETQYF

CDR3 length: 14
clone size: few
D gene: TRBD1
V gene: TRBV7-9
CDR3 protein: CASSRDRGDEKLFF

CDR3 length: 15
clone size: NA
D gene: TRBD1
V gene: TRBV5-1
CDR3 protein: CASSLGQGGSTEAFF

CDR3 length: 14
clone size: once
D gene: NA
V gene: TRBV5-1
CDR3 protein: CASSLATGSDGYTF

CDR3 length: 15
clone size: NA
D gene: NA
V gene: TRBV5-1
CDR3 protein: CASSPWGEENTEAFF

CDR3 length: 14
clone size: NA
D gene: NA
V gene: TRBV6-5
CDR3 protein: CASPTPGSGNTIYF

CDR3 length: 13
clone size: NA
D gene: NA
V gene: TRBV6-5
CDR3 protein: CASSREANYGYTF

CDR3 length: 15
clone size: NA
D gene: NA
V gene: TRBV18
CDR3 protein: CASSPPVASQETQYF

CDR3 length: 17
clone size: NA
D gene: NA
V gene: TRBV27
CDR3 protein: CASSLSKRGATIYGYTF

CDR3 length: 15
clone size: NA
D gene: NA
V gene: TRBV18
CDR3 protein: CASSPQGLAKNIQYF

CDR3 length: 15
clone size: NA
D gene: TRBD1
V gene: TRBV29-1
CDR3 protein: CSVGKQGAYGYGYTF

CDR3 length: 12
clone size: NA
D gene: NA
V gene: TRBV18
CDR3 protein: CASSPRQGTQYF

CDR3 length: 14
clone size: once
D gene: TRBD1
V gene: TRBV27
CDR3 protein: CASSPRDRFYGYTF

CDR3 length: 16
clone size: NA
D gene: TRBD2
V gene: TRBV9
CDR3 protein: CASSVALAGGYNEQFF

CDR3 length: 14
clone size: NA
D gene: TRBD1
V gene: TRBV6-1
CDR3 protein: CASRGRTGFETQYF

CDR3 length: 14
clone size: once
D gene: TRBD2
V gene: TRBV19
CDR3 protein: CASSPGGDLYEQYF

CDR3 length: 14
clone size: NA
D gene: TRBD1
V gene: TRBV2
CDR3 protein: CASSQTGGTDTQYF